Shown below are 32 T cell receptor beta chains from a single sample sequenced in a study of T cell repertoires in cytomegalovirus infection (dated by TCRdb to between 2018 and 2021). The antigens of these receptors remain unknown. TCRdb shows the sequencer as Illumina HiSeq 1500. The raw public data were reprocessed by TCRdb itself: fastp quality trimming at Q25, MiXCR clonotype calling, in-frame beta chains only. A single entry per CDR3 protein holds the most common genes and DNA from its merged rows. This sample holds about 920,000 distinct CDR3 sequences; approximately 30% were observed only once. The top ten constitute 10% to 15% of the sample. Sample treatment or condition, as interpreted from the label and publication: in vitro stimulation with specific CMV peptide epitopes to enrich CMV-specific T cells. The sample here was cultured CD8+ T cells from PBMCs, taken from culture after CMV antigen stimulation. Receptor source: a human donor in good health (CMV status not recorded). Some clones in this sample may be carry-over from other donors' samples.

This clonotype occurred a few times. The gene calls are TRBV20-1 and TRBJ2-7, with D unclear. Looked up from germline, CDR1 is DFQATT and CDR2 is SNEGSKA (reference sequence). Trimming pared 0 bases from V and 2 bases from J, leaving 11 bases between. The CDR3 extends over 14 amino acids. The CDR3 DNA reads TGCAGTGCTAGAGATCTGACATATACCTACGAGCAGTACTTC. As protein: CSARDLTYTYEQYF.

This chain uses TRBV29-1 with TRBJ2-2; 8 bases agree with TRBD1. Germline CDR1 and CDR2: SQVTM and ANQGSEA. V lost 3 bases, J lost 5 bases, and 11 bases stayed unmatched. This CDR3 region has 16 residues. CDR3 in amino acids: CSVEDLGQGPTGELFF. The CDR3 bases are TGCAGCGTTGAGGATCTAGGACAGGGCCCGACCGGGGAGCTGTTTTTT.

The chain couples TRBV7-6 to TRBJ2-5; D is uncertain. The CDR3 is made up of 12 amino acids. Between the trimmed V and J ends, which lost 5 bases and 4 bases, there was a span of 8 bases. Germline lookup yields CDR1 SGHVS and CDR2 FNYEAQ. The CDR3 protein is CASSPSLETQYF. In nucleotides, the CDR3 is TGTGCCAGCAGCCCCTCCCTAGAGACCCAGTACTTC.

The CDR3 region has the DNA TGTGCCAGCAAGCCTGGCGGGGGCTCCTACAATGAGCAGTTCTTC. Translated: CASKPGGGSYNEQFF. The V call is TRBV2, the J call TRBJ2-1; 7 nucleotides align to TRBD2. Losses at the gene ends were 7 bases for V and 0 bases for J; bases not matched to a gene: 6. The CDR3 spans 15 residues. CDR1 is SNHLY and CDR2 is FYNNEI in the germline V gene.

This clonotype appeared a few times. This chain joins TRBV10-3 and TRBJ2-1; D assignment may be TRBD1 or TRBD2 (5 bases each). The CDR3 runs to 16 residues. Per the germline V gene, CDR1 is ENHRY and CDR2 is SYGVKD. V gave up 8 bases and J gave up 9 bases, with 26 bases separating them. The CDR3: CAILVGDGEPSGEQFF. DNA for the CDR3: TGTGCCATCCTCGTCGGGGACGGGGAACCGTCGGGTGAGCAGTTCTTC.

The chain is built from TRBV27 and TRBJ2-2; TRBD1 agrees at 9 bases. Per germline, CDR1 MNHEY and CDR2 SMNVEV (reference sequence). CDR3 length equals 17 residues. The V gene end was trimmed by 3 bases and the J gene end by 6 bases; junction bases not matched to a gene: 11. This CDR3 is CASSLVSDRGFPGELFF. The CDR3 DNA is TGTGCCAGCAGTTTGGTGTCGGACAGGGGCTTTCCCGGGGAGCTGTTTTTT.

The chain couples TRBV20-1 to TRBJ2-4; tentatively, D is TRBD1 or TRBD2 (5 bases each). V was shortened by 0 bases and J by 0 bases, with 9 bases between the two germline ends. The germline CDR1 and CDR2 sequences are DFQATT and SNEGSKA (reference sequence). This CDR3 comprises 15 residues. The CDR3 DNA sequence: TGCAGTGCTAGAGATCGAGGGACAGCCAAAAACATTCAGTACTTC. Encoded protein: CSARDRGTAKNIQYF.

This clonotype was seen at least ten times. The chain couples TRBV12-3 or TRBV12-4 to TRBJ2-2; D is ambiguous. This CDR3 spans 11 amino acids. Trimming stripped 8 bases from V and 6 bases from J, with 7 bases between. CDR3 protein: CASFISGELFF. CDR3 DNA: TGTGCCAGCTTTATTTCCGGGGAGCTGTTTTTT.

The rearrangement uses TRBV12-3 or TRBV12-4 and TRBJ1-2; perhaps TRBD1 as D (5 bases). This CDR3 has 15 amino acids. Trimming left V 7 bases short and J 7 bases short, with 22 bases between. CDR3: CASTLGRLVSRGYTF. The CDR3 DNA reads as TGTGCCAGCACTCTGGGGCGGCTCGTAAGCCGTGGCTACACCTTC.

This clonotype was detected only a few times. A read error may produce the germline difference seen at one junction end. This chain joins TRBV7-6 and TRBJ2-2; D call uncertain. Germline CDR1 reads SGHVS; CDR2 reads FNYEAQ. The CDR3 is made up of 14 amino acids. CDR3: CASSDQHEAGELFF. The DNA of the CDR3 is TGTGCTAGCAGCGATCAGCATGAGGCCGGGGAGCTGTTTTTT.

The sample holds a few counts of this clonotype. The chain couples TRBV6-1 to TRBJ1-2; D possibly corresponds to TRBD1 (6 bases). CDR1 and CDR2 (germline): MNHNS, SASEGT. This CDR3 is built from 14 residues. Between the trimmed V and J ends, which lost 1 base and 3 bases, there was a span of 9 bases. The CDR3 loop is CASSEEGTYYGYTF. The CDR3 DNA sequence: TGTGCCAGCAGTGAAGAGGGGACATACTATGGCTACACCTTC.

This chain joins TRBV28 and TRBJ2-1; D tentatively reads TRBD1 or TRBD2 (5 bases each). This CDR3 spans 15 amino acids. Germline V CDR1 and CDR2: MDHEN, SYDVKM. The V and J ends lost 2 bases and 6 bases respectively, with 14 bases between them. This CDR3 is CASSLEGFTVNEQFF. CDR3 nucleotide sequence: TGTGCCAGCAGTTTAGAGGGGTTTACGGTCAATGAGCAGTTCTTC.

A few counts support this clonotype. This chain links TRBV7-6 with TRBJ2-5; D is undetermined. This CDR3 is built from 16 residues. Per germline, CDR1 SGHVS and CDR2 FNYEAQ. The V and J ends lost 5 bases and 3 bases respectively, with 19 bases between them. The CDR3 region has the DNA TGTGCCAGCAGCGGTCAAGAAAGGAGCCCCGAAGAGACCCAGTACTTC. Its protein is CASSGQERSPEETQYF.

This clonotype was recorded many times. The gene calls are TRBV7-9 and TRBJ2-1, with D possibly TRBD1 on 6 matching bases. V lost 8 bases, J lost 6 bases, and 14 bases lay in between. Looked up from germline, CDR1 is SEHNR and CDR2 is FQNEAQ (reference sequence). CDR3 size: 13 residues. This CDR3 is CASGPGDINEQFF. The CDR3 coding sequence is TGTGCCAGCGGCCCAGGGGATATCAATGAGCAGTTCTTC.

The sample holds many counts of this clonotype. The CDR3 nucleotides read TGCGCCAGCAGCCAACAAGAGGCGTACTCTGGGGCCAACGTCCTGACTTTC. Amino acid sequence: CASSQQEAYSGANVLTF. J is TRBJ2-6 and V is TRBV4-3; D not resolved. CDR3 length equals 17 residues. V was pared by 2 bases and J by 0 bases, with 11 bases between. Germline-derived CDR1 and CDR2 are LGHNA and YSLEER.

This clonotype has just a few counts. The chain has TRBV10-3 and TRBJ1-1; possible D gene TRBD1, 6 bases. The germline CDR1 and CDR2 sequences are ENHRY and SYGVKD. The CDR3 consists of 16 residues. V lost 4 bases and J 1 base, leaving 16 bases between the germline ends. Written as DNA, the CDR3 is TGTGCCATCAGTGGACTCCGGAGACAGGCGAACACTGAAGCTTTCTTT. Its protein product is CAISGLRRQANTEAFF.

This chain uses TRBV2 with TRBJ1-3; D may be TRBD1 (5 bases). This CDR3 is 15 amino acids long. With 3 bases removed from V and 3 bases from J, the gap between germline ends came to 12 bases. Germline values: CDR1 SNHLY, CDR2 FYNNEI. The CDR3 reads CASSDRDHYGNTIYF. The CDR3 DNA follows: TGTGCCAGCAGTGACAGGGACCACTATGGAAACACCATATATTTT.

V and J are TRBV29-1 and TRBJ1-4; D is undetermined. Trimming left V 6 bases short and J 8 bases short, with 7 bases between. The CDR3 covers 10 residues. Germline V lookup: CDR1 SQVTM, CDR2 ANQGSEA. In DNA form, the CDR3 reads TGCAGCGTGATGGCCGAAAAACTGTTTTTT. Translated: CSVMAEKLFF.

This chain joins TRBV4-2 and TRBJ2-1, with TRBD2 matching 9 bases. The CDR3 spans 16 residues. Germline V gives CDR1 LGHNA, CDR2 YNFKEQ. The V and J ends lost 4 bases and 9 bases, in that order; junction bases with no gene match: 13. The CDR3 sequence: CASSPPWRGGRAEQFF. The CDR3 bases are TGTGCCAGCAGCCCCCCGTGGCGGGGGGGCCGGGCTGAGCAGTTCTTC.

The chain couples TRBV10-3 to TRBJ2-7; TRBD1 is a possible D gene (6 bases). CDR3 size: 15 residues. The V gene lost 9 bases and the J gene lost 2 bases, with 20 bases spanning the gap. Germline V gives CDR1 ENHRY, CDR2 SYGVKD. This CDR3 reads CAILSLAQGTYEQYF. The CDR3 bases are TGTGCCATACTTAGTTTGGCCCAGGGGACCTACGAGCAGTACTTC.

The CDR3 loop reads CSARNLRDRGGEKLFF. CDR3 nucleotides: TGCAGTGCTAGAAACCTCCGGGACAGGGGCGGTGAAAAACTGTTTTTT. The chain has TRBV20-1 and TRBJ1-4; 10 positions agree with TRBD1. CDR1 is DFQATT, CDR2 SNEGSKA, per germline (reference sequence). The CDR3 length is 16 residues. The V segment lost 2 bases and the J segment 7 bases; nucleotides outside the gene matches: 10.

In its sample, this clonotype was seen many times. CDR3 nucleotide sequence: TGTGCCAGCACCAGATTAAGCGGGGACTCCTACAATGAGCAGTTCTTC. This gives the protein CASTRLSGDSYNEQFF. The rearrangement joins TRBV27 to TRBJ2-1; 7 bases fit TRBD2. V shed 7 bases and J 0 bases; nucleotides not matched to a gene: 9. The CDR3 is 16 residues long. Germline CDR1 and CDR2: MNHEY and SMNVEV (reference sequence).

J is TRBJ2-3 and V is TRBV12-3 or TRBV12-4; 8 bases agree with TRBD1. There are 16 residues in the CDR3. V shed 6 bases, J shed 5 bases, and the junction held 13 bases outside the gene matches. DNA of the CDR3: TGTGCCAGCAGCCTCACGCCCAGGGGGCGGAAAGATACGCAGTATTTT. This sequence encodes CASSLTPRGRKDTQYF.

The gene calls are TRBV5-4 and TRBJ2-6, with D unresolved. Germline V lookup: CDR1 SGHNT, CDR2 YYREEE (reference sequence). The CDR3 is 16 amino acids. The V gene lost 0 bases and the J gene lost 0 bases, with 7 bases spanning the gap. CDR3 nucleotide sequence: TGTGCCAGCAGCTTGGAACCGGGCTCTGGGGCCAACGTCCTGACTTTC. Protein sequence: CASSLEPGSGANVLTF.

J is TRBJ2-1 and V is TRBV19; TRBD2 matches at 8 bases. Looked up from germline, CDR1 is LNHDA and CDR2 is SQIVND (reference sequence). Losses at the gene ends were 7 bases for V and 7 bases for J; bases not matched to a gene: 15. The CDR3 covers 16 residues. CDR3 sequence reads: CASTAEGAGAVNEQFF. The CDR3, as DNA: TGTGCCAGTACGGCGGAGGGAGCGGGGGCAGTAAATGAGCAGTTCTTC.

The V and J genes are TRBV4-3 and TRBJ2-3; 10 bases fit TRBD1. The CDR3 extends over 18 amino acids. Germline values: CDR1 LGHNA, CDR2 YSLEER. The V gene end was trimmed by 4 bases and the J gene end by 2 bases; junction bases not matched to a gene: 12. The CDR3 DNA follows: TGCGCCAGCAGCCGAGCCGGGACAGGGGATTTTCTCACAGATACGCAGTATTTT. Translating it yields CASSRAGTGDFLTDTQYF.

The rearrangement joins TRBV5-4 to TRBJ2-7; 11 positions agree with TRBD2. J lost 1 base, V lost 1 base, and 7 bases had no gene match. CDR3 length equals 17 residues. Germline V gene sequence: CDR1 SGHNT, CDR2 YYREEE (reference sequence). The CDR3 is CASSLRLAGGFSYEQYV. The CDR3 bases are TGTGCCAGCAGCTTGAGGTTAGCGGGGGGGTTTTCCTACGAGCAGTACGTC.

This sequence joins TRBV7-3 and TRBJ2-1; D gene ambiguous. CDR3 length equals 11 residues. V lost 2 bases, J lost 10 bases, and 6 bases lay in between. From germline, CDR1 is SGHTA and CDR2 FQGTGA. Here the CDR3 DNA reads TGTGCCAGCAGCTTAGACACCGAGCAGTTCTTC. It is translated as CASSLDTEQFF. Looking up the rest from reference TRBV7-3 and TRBJ2-1 gives the full variable domain: GAGVSQTPSNKVTEKGKYVELRCDPISGHTALYWYRQSLGQGPEFLIYFQGTGAADDSGLPNDRFFAVRPEGSVSTLKIQRTERGDSAVYLCASSLDTEQFFGPGTRLTVL.

In this sample, this clonotype turned up a few times. The chain employs TRBV6-6 and TRBJ2-7, with TRBD1 matching over 9 bases. Germline V gives CDR1 MNHNY, CDR2 SVGAGI (reference sequence). V shed 0 bases and J 3 bases; nucleotides not matched to a gene: 0. The CDR3 runs 14 residues. The CDR3 DNA is TGTGCCAGCAGTTACTCGACAGGGGGCTACGAGCAGTACTTC. Its translation: CASSYSTGGYEQYF.

The gene calls are TRBV20-1 and TRBJ2-3; a possible D gene is TRBD2 (6 bases). CDR1 is DFQATT and CDR2 is SNEGSKA in the germline V gene (reference sequence). Trimming pared 1 base from V and 1 base from J, leaving 6 bases between. The CDR3 totals 13 residues. The CDR3 protein is CSARGGGTDTQYF. The CDR3 coding sequence is TGCAGTGCTAGAGGGGGGGGCACAGATACGCAGTATTTT.

Points on this clonotype: A read error may account for a junction end that differs from germline. This chain links TRBV14 with TRBJ1-4, with D perhaps TRBD1 (6 bases). Germline loops: CDR1 SGHDN, CDR2 FVKESK. The length of the CDR3 is 21 residues. As DNA, the CDR3 is TGTGTCAGCAGCCAAGTAGGGGGTTTGGGGGGCCGGTGGTCGACTAATGAAAAACTGTTTTTT. Its protein product is CVSSQVGGLGGRWSTNEKLFF.

The chain links TRBV28 to TRBJ2-3; possible D gene TRBD2, 5 bases. Trimming shortened V by 10 bases and J by 4 bases, and 12 bases separated the two germline ends. The CDR3 is 12 amino acids. Germline V gives CDR1 MDHEN, CDR2 SYDVKM. As DNA, the CDR3 is TGTGCCACCACCTTGGGAGCAGATACGCAGTATTTT. Translating gives CATTLGADTQYF.